The clone carrying this T cell receptor (beta chain) was detected a few times. TCRdb itself ran the 5' RACE reads through MiXCR, one entry per CDR3 protein. This sample yields some 1,600,000 distinct CDR3 sequences, of which about 32% are seen a single time; less than 0.35% belongs to the top ten. This record belongs to a study of identical twins. This CDR3 is built from 16 residues. CDR1 and CDR2 (germline): SGHTA, FQGNSA. The source is a newborn girl in good health. The specimen sequenced was cord blood. J is TRBJ2-4 and V is TRBV7-2; the match to TRBD2 covers 8 bases. The end of the DNA fits TRBJ2-7 better, so the J call may be wrong. CDR3 nucleotides: TGTGCCAGCAGCTTAGATAAAGCGGGAGCGTCCTACGAGCAGTACTTC. Translating gives CASSLDKAGASYEQYF.